This T cell receptor (beta chain) originates from a study of CXCR4 blockade with PD-1 therapy in pancreatic cancer. The germline CDR1 and CDR2 sequences are SGHAT and FQDESV (reference sequence). The CDR3 contains 15 residues. Regarding this clone: A read error may produce the germline difference seen at one junction end.

The data were produced by immunoSEQ multiplex PCR, yet TCRdb's version contains in-frame clones alone and is incomplete. Of about 3,300 clones listed, 50% were seen once; the top ten hold 15% to 20%. The receptor's source is a human donor with pancreatic ductal adenocarcinoma. The chain links TRBV11-1 to TRBJ2-3; D might be TRBD2 (6 bases). Material for sequencing was tumor tissue. The CDR3 bases are TGTGCCAGTAGCTTAGGAGGGCAGACGACAGATACGCAGTATTTT. It translates to CASSLGGQTTDTQYF.